These 17 T cell receptor beta chains share one sample of origin, sequenced in a study of T cell repertoires in cytomegalovirus infection. No antigens are known for them. MiXCR, run by TCRdb on the reads, gives a single entry per CDR3 protein. The data show around 99,000 distinct CDR3 sequences, 25% to 30% seen once. This sample comprised CD8+ T cells from cultured PBMCs, obtained from culture after CMV antigen stimulation. Every receptor here comes from a human donor in good health (CMV status not recorded). Some clones in this sample may be carry-over from other donors' samples.

V gene TRBV20-1 combines with J gene TRBJ1-2, with D perhaps TRBD1 (6 bases). V lost 0 bases and J 2 bases, leaving 13 bases between the germline ends. Germline CDR1 DFQATT, CDR2 SNEGSKA (reference sequence). The CDR3 spans 15 residues. The CDR3 bases are TGCAGTGCTAGAGATGGATTGGGGGCGAACTATGGCTACACCTTC. This codes for CSARDGLGANYGYTF.

This clonotype was counted ten times or more. V and J are TRBV5-1 and TRBJ2-7; 7 nucleotides line up with TRBD1. This CDR3 has 13 residues. J gave up 3 bases and V 3 bases, and 3 bases lay outside the gene matches. Germline loops: CDR1 SGHRS, CDR2 YFSETQ. CDR3 in amino acids: CASSSGQSYEQYF. The CDR3 DNA is TGCGCCAGCAGCTCGGGACAGAGCTACGAGCAGTACTTC.

CDR3 protein: CASSYGTGGFYEQYF. DNA for the CDR3: TGTGCCAGCAGCTACGGGACAGGGGGTTTCTACGAGCAGTACTTC. The chain couples TRBV5-6 to TRBJ2-7; 11 nucleotides match TRBD1. Trimming cost V 3 bases and J 3 bases; bases outside gene matches: 5. Germline V gene lookup returns CDR1 SGHDT and CDR2 YYEEEE. There are 15 residues in the CDR3.

This clonotype was seen only a few times. The gene calls are TRBV2 and TRBJ1-5, with 9 bases that match TRBD1. The V and J ends lost 7 bases and 7 bases, in that order; junction bases with no gene match: 8. Germline V lookup: CDR1 SNHLY, CDR2 FYNNEI. This CDR3 has 14 amino acids. CDR3 sequence (DNA): TGTGCCAGCATGGGGACAGGGCTCGGACAGCCCCAGCATTTT. This encodes CASMGTGLGQPQHF. Supplemented by reference TRBV2 and TRBJ1-5, the full variable domain reads EPEVTQTPSHQVTQMGQEVILRCVPISNHLYFYWYRQILGQKVEFLVSFYNNEISEKSEIFDDQFSVERPDGSNFTLKIRSTKLEDSAMYFCASMGTGLGQPQHFGDGTRLSIL.

This clonotype has a handful of counts. The V and J genes are TRBV28 and TRBJ2-7, with 9 bases aligning to TRBD1. This CDR3 comprises 15 residues. The V and J ends lost 8 bases and 2 bases, in that order; junction bases with no gene match: 10. Germline V lookup: CDR1 MDHEN, CDR2 SYDVKM. CDR3 DNA sequence: TGTGCCAGCCTCGATTGGGGGACAGGGACCTACGAGCAGTACTTC. Translating gives CASLDWGTGTYEQYF.

This clonotype was detected a few times. The rearrangement uses TRBV12-3 or TRBV12-4 and TRBJ1-4, with D possibly matching TRBD1 (5 bases). The CDR3 contains 15 residues. Between the trimmed V and J ends, which lost 3 bases and 5 bases, there was a span of 13 bases. The CDR3 nucleotides read TGTGCCAGCAGTTTGACTTGGGGCCTCAATGAAAAACTGTTTTTT. Its translation: CASSLTWGLNEKLFF.

The rearrangement uses TRBV3-1 and TRBJ2-5; D uncertain. From germline, CDR1 is LGHDT and CDR2 YNNKEL (reference sequence). The length of the CDR3 is 13 residues. Trimming pared 1 base from V and 2 bases from J, leaving 5 bases between. The CDR3 region has the DNA TGTGCCAGCAGCCAAGCGATGCAAGAGACCCAGTACTTC. Its translation: CASSQAMQETQYF.

The sample holds a few counts of this clonotype. The rearrangement joins TRBV27 to TRBJ1-1; a possible D gene is TRBD1 (5 bases). Germline loops: CDR1 MNHEY, CDR2 SMNVEV (reference sequence). The CDR3 sequence is 14 residues long. V lost 3 bases and J lost 3, with 11 bases in between. The CDR3: CASSFRGGYTEAFF. CDR3 bases: TGTGCCAGCAGTTTTCGTGGGGGATACACTGAAGCTTTCTTT.

V gene TRBV2 combines with J gene TRBJ1-1, with unresolved D. This CDR3 contains 14 residues. Deletions cut 1 base from V and 0 bases from J, with 6 bases between. CDR1 and CDR2 (germline): SNHLY, FYNNEI. The CDR3 spells CASSEGYMNTEAFF. The DNA for the CDR3 is TGTGCCAGCAGTGAAGGGTACATGAACACTGAAGCTTTCTTT.

This rearrangement joins TRBV2 to TRBJ2-5; unclear D gene. V lost 6 bases and J 5 bases, leaving 10 bases between the germline ends. The CDR3 length is 12 residues. CDR1 and CDR2 (germline): SNHLY, FYNNEI. The CDR3 reads CASRGLGETQYF. The CDR3 nucleotides read TGTGCCAGCAGGGGCCTGGGGGAGACCCAGTACTTC.

The V gene is TRBV5-1, the J gene TRBJ2-2; no clear D. Germline lookup yields CDR1 SGHRS and CDR2 YFSETQ. The CDR3 is 14 amino acids. Trimming removed 4 bases at V and 0 bases at J, with 7 bases between. CDR3 DNA sequence: TGCGCCAGCAGCCCTAACCCGAACACCGGGGAGCTGTTTTTT. Amino acids: CASSPNPNTGELFF.

This clonotype was seen a handful of times. The chain has TRBV12-3 or TRBV12-4 and TRBJ1-2, with D tentatively TRBD1 (5 bases). This CDR3 has 13 amino acids. V gave up 2 bases and J gave up 8 bases, with 12 bases separating them. This CDR3 reads CASSLPQWGGYTF. As DNA, the CDR3 is TGTGCCAGCAGTTTACCCCAATGGGGCGGCTACACCTTC.

The chain has TRBV27 and TRBJ2-7; 9 positions agree with TRBD1. V dropped 1 base and J dropped 6; count of bases not matched to a gene: 1. The CDR3 loop spans 13 amino acids. CDR1 MNHEY and CDR2 SMNVEV come from the germline V gene (reference sequence). In DNA, the CDR3 is TGTGCCAGCAGTTTATGGACAGGGGTCGAGCAGTACTTC. It codes for CASSLWTGVEQYF.

The chain employs TRBV13 and TRBJ2-7, with TRBD2 matching over 9 bases. V gave up 5 bases and J gave up 6 bases; unmatched junction bases: 14. Germline V gene data show CDR1 as PRHDT and CDR2 as FYEKMQ (reference sequence). CDR3 length: 16 amino acids. The DNA of the CDR3 is TGTGCCAGCAGCATCCGAAGCGGGGGGCCCCCGGGCGAGCAGTACTTC. Protein: CASSIRSGGPPGEQYF.

There are a few counts of this clonotype. The chain has TRBV4-1 and TRBJ2-3, with D perhaps TRBD1 (5 bases). Germline V gene sequence: CDR1 MGHRA, CDR2 YSYEKL. The CDR3 covers 15 residues. The V and J ends lost 0 bases and 5 bases respectively, with 12 bases between them. CDR3 coding DNA: TGCGCCAGCAGCCAAGAGGGCAGGGAAGTAGATACGCAGTATTTT. Translation: CASSQEGREVDTQYF.

This clonotype was found a few times. The chain combines TRBV27 with TRBJ2-7; D is unresolved. Germline V gene data show CDR1 as MNHEY and CDR2 as SMNVEV (reference sequence). This CDR3 is built from 13 residues. The V end lost 2 bases, the J end lost 4 bases, and 9 bases lay between the germline ends. This chain's CDR3 is CASSLALGYEQYF. The CDR3 DNA sequence: TGTGCCAGCAGTTTAGCTCTCGGGTACGAGCAGTACTTC.

The V and J genes are TRBV7-9 and TRBJ1-2; D is undetermined. V was pared by 1 base and J by 4 bases, with 7 bases between. The CDR3 has 13 amino acids. Germline V gives CDR1 SEHNR, CDR2 FQNEAQ (reference sequence). In nucleotides, the CDR3 is TGTGCCAGCAGCTTAGGTTGGACCTATGGCTACACCTTC. Protein sequence: CASSLGWTYGYTF.